Listed below are T cell receptor beta chains from one sample, sequenced in a study of blood T cells in healthy people across ages. MiXCR, run by TCRdb on the 5' RACE reads, gives a single entry per CDR3 protein. Of some 690,000 distinct CDR3 sequences in the sample, about 20% were seen once. The sequenced sample was blood. These receptors were obtained from a man aged 65 to 79 in good health. Both conserved end residues are part of each CDR3. The order of the fields is CDR3 length, J gene, V gene, CDR3 protein.

CDR3 length: 14; J gene: TRBJ1-5; V gene: TRBV5-6; CDR3 protein: CASSRGGVNQPQHF
CDR3 length: 12; J gene: TRBJ1-2; V gene: TRBV20-1; CDR3 protein: CSADRVGSGYTF
CDR3 length: 15; J gene: TRBJ2-2; V gene: TRBV19; CDR3 protein: CASSIVERETGELFF
CDR3 length: 16; J gene: TRBJ1-2; V gene: TRBV15; CDR3 protein: CATSRDGQGRDYGYTF
CDR3 length: 16; J gene: TRBJ1-4; V gene: TRBV7-2; CDR3 protein: CASGWTGVHSNEKLFF
CDR3 length: 15; J gene: TRBJ2-1; V gene: TRBV5-1; CDR3 protein: CASSIIAGPTGEQFF
CDR3 length: 16; J gene: TRBJ2-2; V gene: TRBV7-9; CDR3 protein: CASSLRLAGGTGELFF
CDR3 length: 14; J gene: TRBJ2-5; V gene: TRBV25-1; CDR3 protein: CASSAWGYQETQYF
CDR3 length: 15; J gene: TRBJ2-6; V gene: TRBV19; CDR3 protein: CASQQREPGANVLTF
CDR3 length: 14; J gene: TRBJ2-7; V gene: TRBV6-5; CDR3 protein: CASRLGQGTYEQYF
CDR3 length: 12; J gene: TRBJ1-5; V gene: TRBV20-1; CDR3 protein: CSATRSNQPQHF
CDR3 length: 16; J gene: TRBJ2-1; V gene: TRBV29-1; CDR3 protein: CSVDVSGMSSYNEQFF
CDR3 length: 14; J gene: TRBJ2-1; V gene: TRBV3-1; CDR3 protein: CASSQDRGYNEQFF
CDR3 length: 14; J gene: TRBJ2-3; V gene: TRBV5-1; CDR3 protein: CASVRDPGTDTQYF
CDR3 length: 15; J gene: TRBJ1-1; V gene: TRBV6-2/TRBV6-3; CDR3 protein: CASSSPGRMNTEAFF
CDR3 length: 13; J gene: TRBJ1-2; V gene: TRBV3-1; CDR3 protein: CASSQARVDGYTF
CDR3 length: 15; J gene: TRBJ1-2; V gene: TRBV7-2; CDR3 protein: CASSPGQGVGYGYTF
CDR3 length: 15; J gene: TRBJ1-2; V gene: TRBV20-1; CDR3 protein: CSAVRDVGNNYGYTF
CDR3 length: 16; J gene: TRBJ2-3; V gene: TRBV27; CDR3 protein: CASKYLRGPGTDTQYF
CDR3 length: 14; J gene: TRBJ2-3; V gene: TRBV5-1; CDR3 protein: CASNRDGSGNAQYF
CDR3 length: 11; J gene: TRBJ1-1; V gene: TRBV30; CDR3 protein: CAWSVYAEAFF
CDR3 length: 16; J gene: TRBJ2-1; V gene: TRBV4-1; CDR3 protein: CASSRFGDTEYNEQFF
CDR3 length: 14; J gene: TRBJ2-2; V gene: TRBV7-2; CDR3 protein: CASSYTGGNGELFF
CDR3 length: 15; J gene: .; V gene: TRBV6-5; CDR3 protein: CASSYPGLKKETQYF
CDR3 length: 15; J gene: TRBJ2-7; V gene: TRBV9; CDR3 protein: CASSVGWGREYEQYF
CDR3 length: 16; J gene: TRBJ2-3; V gene: TRBV24-1; CDR3 protein: CATSDRTSGYTDTQYF
CDR3 length: 19; J gene: TRBJ2-1; V gene: TRBV15; CDR3 protein: CATSRGRSIAGLSYNEQFF
CDR3 length: 15; J gene: TRBJ2-5; V gene: TRBV5-1; CDR3 protein: CASSSGRVGTETQYF
CDR3 length: 15; J gene: TRBJ2-7; V gene: TRBV12-3/TRBV12-4; CDR3 protein: CASSSIAQGMYEQYF
CDR3 length: 12; J gene: TRBJ2-2; V gene: TRBV10-3; CDR3 protein: CAIRPFQGELFF
CDR3 length: 15; J gene: TRBJ1-4; V gene: TRBV5-6; CDR3 protein: CASSLHGEANEKLFF
CDR3 length: 12; J gene: TRBJ2-7; V gene: TRBV20-1; CDR3 protein: CSGRRDIDEQYF
CDR3 length: 11; J gene: .; V gene: TRBV20-1; CDR3 protein: CSARSLETQYF
CDR3 length: 11; J gene: TRBJ1-4; V gene: TRBV7-9; CDR3 protein: CASSYGTELFF
CDR3 length: 13; J gene: TRBJ2-7; V gene: TRBV27; CDR3 protein: CASTPLGASEQYF
CDR3 length: 14; J gene: TRBJ1-5; V gene: TRBV20-1; CDR3 protein: CSASGKAGDQPQHF